This T cell receptor beta chain was identified in a study of T cells in Graves' hyperthyroidism and ophthalmopathy. The source material, RNA transcripts, was used to amplify TCR beta CDR3 regions. TCR CDR3 underwent first-round RT-PCR with the HTBI primer set. MiXCR was run by TCRdb on the multiplex PCR reads, yielding one entry per CDR3 protein. The data hold about 400,000 distinct CDR3 sequences, with around a quarter observed a single time. V gave up 0 bases and J gave up 2 bases; unmatched junction bases: 14. There are 20 residues in the CDR3. The germline V gene encodes CDR1 DFQATT and CDR2 SNEGSKA (reference sequence).

The receptor's source is a man in his forties or fifties with Graves' hyperthyroidism. The rearrangement uses TRBV20-1 and TRBJ2-1; the match to TRBD2 covers 12 bases. The material sequenced was blood. CDR3 sequence reads: CSARDFGGLAGLSAYNEQFF. The CDR3 bases are TGCAGTGCTAGAGATTTCGGGGGACTAGCGGGCCTCAGTGCCTACAATGAGCAGTTCTTC.